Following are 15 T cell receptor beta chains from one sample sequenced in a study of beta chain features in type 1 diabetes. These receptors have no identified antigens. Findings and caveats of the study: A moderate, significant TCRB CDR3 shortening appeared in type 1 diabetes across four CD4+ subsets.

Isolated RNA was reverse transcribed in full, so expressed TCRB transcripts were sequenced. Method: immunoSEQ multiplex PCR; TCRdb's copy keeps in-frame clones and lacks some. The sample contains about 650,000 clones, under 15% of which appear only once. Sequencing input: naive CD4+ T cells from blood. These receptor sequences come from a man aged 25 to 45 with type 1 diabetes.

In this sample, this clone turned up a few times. The CDR3 reads CASSLGNHANEKLFF. The CDR3 nucleotides are TGTGCCAGCAGCTTAGGAAACCACGCGAATGAAAAACTGTTTTTT. This rearrangement joins TRBV7-2 to TRBJ1-4; no definite D call. Germline CDR1 is SGHTA and CDR2 is FQGNSA. V lost 1 base and J 5 bases, leaving 11 bases between the germline ends. The CDR3 contains 15 residues.

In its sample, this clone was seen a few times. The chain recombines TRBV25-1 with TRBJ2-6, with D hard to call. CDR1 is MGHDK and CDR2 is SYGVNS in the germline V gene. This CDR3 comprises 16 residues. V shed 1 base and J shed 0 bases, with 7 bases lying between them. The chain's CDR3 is CASSESPSSGANVLTF. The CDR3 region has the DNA TGTGCCAGCAGTGAATCCCCTAGCTCTGGGGCCAACGTCCTGACTTTC. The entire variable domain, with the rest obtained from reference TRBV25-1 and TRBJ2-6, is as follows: EADIYQTPRYLVIGTGKKITLECSQTMGHDKMYWYQQDPGMELHLIHYSYGVNSTEKGDLSSESTVSRIRTEHFPLTLESARPSHTSQYLCASSESPSSGANVLTFGAGSRLTVL.

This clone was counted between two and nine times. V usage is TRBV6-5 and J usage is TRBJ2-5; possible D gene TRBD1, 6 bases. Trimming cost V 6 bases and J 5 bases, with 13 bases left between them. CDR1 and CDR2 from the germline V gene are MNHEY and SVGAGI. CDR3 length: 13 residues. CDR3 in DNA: TGTGCCAGCAGACCAAATAGGGGGGAGACCCAGTACTTC. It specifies CASRPNRGETQYF.

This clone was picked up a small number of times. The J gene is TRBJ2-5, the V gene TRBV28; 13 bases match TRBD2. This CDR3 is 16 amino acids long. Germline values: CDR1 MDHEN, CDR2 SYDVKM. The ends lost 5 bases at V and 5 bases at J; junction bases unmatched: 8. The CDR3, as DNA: TGTGCCAGCAGTAAGGGGACTAGCGGGGTGTGGGAGACCCAGTACTTC. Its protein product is CASSKGTSGVWETQYF.

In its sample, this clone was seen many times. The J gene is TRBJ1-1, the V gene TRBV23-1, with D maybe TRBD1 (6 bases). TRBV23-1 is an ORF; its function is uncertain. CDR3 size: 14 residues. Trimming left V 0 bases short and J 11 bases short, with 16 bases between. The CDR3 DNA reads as TGCGCCAGCAGTCAATCTCGGGGGCTTCAGGGCGCTTTCTTT. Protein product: CASSQSRGLQGAFF.

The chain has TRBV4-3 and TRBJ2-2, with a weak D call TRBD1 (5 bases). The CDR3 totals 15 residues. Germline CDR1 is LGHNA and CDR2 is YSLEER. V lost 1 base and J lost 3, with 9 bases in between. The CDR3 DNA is TGCGCCAGCAGCCAAGGGGGCAAGTACACCGGGGAGCTGTTTTTT. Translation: CASSQGGKYTGELFF.

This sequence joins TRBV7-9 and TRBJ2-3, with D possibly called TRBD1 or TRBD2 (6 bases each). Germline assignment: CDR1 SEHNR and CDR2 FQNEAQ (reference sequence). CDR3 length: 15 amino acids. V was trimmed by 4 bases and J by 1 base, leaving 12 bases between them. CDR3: CASSSTGTGTDTQYF. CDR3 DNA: TGTGCCAGCAGCTCCACAGGGACTGGCACAGATACGCAGTATTTT.

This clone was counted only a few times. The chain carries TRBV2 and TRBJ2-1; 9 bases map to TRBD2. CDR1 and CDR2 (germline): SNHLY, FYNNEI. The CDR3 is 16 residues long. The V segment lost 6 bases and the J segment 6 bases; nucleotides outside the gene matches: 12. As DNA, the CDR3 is TGTGCCAGCAGGGACCTAGCGGGGAGGGTGGGCAATGAGCAGTTCTTC. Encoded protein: CASRDLAGRVGNEQFF.

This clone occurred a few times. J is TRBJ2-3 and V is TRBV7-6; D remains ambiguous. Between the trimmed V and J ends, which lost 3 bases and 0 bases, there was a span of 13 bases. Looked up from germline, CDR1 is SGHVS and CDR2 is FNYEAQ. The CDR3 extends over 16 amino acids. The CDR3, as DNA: TGTGCCAGCAGCTTTCTCGGGCGGTCTAGCACAGATACGCAGTATTTT. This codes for CASSFLGRSSTDTQYF.

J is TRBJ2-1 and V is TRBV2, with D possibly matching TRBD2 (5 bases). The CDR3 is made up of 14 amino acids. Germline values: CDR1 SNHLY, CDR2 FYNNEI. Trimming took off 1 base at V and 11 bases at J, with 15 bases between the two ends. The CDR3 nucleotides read TGTGCCAGCAGTGAAGGCCCTAGCCGCTATCAGCAGTTCTTC. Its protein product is CASSEGPSRYQQFF.

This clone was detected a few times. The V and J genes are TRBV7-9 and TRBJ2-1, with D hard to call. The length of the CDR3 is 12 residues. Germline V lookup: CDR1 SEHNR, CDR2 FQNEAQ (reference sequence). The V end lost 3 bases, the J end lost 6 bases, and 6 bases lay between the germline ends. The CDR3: CASSLGTNEQFF. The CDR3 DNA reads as TGTGCCAGCAGCTTGGGTACCAATGAGCAGTTCTTC.

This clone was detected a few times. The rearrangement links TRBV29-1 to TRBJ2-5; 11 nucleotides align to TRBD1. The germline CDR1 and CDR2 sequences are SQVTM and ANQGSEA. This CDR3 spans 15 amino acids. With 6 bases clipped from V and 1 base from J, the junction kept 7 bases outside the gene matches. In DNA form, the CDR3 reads TGCAGCGTCGGACAGGGGGCCCCATTCCAAGAGACCCAGTACTTC. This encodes CSVGQGAPFQETQYF. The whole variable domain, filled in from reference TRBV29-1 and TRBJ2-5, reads SAVISQKPSRDICQRGTSLTIQCQVDSQVTMMFWYRQQPGQSLTLIATANQGSEATYESGFVIDKFPISRPNLTFSTLTVSNMSPEDSSIYLCSVGQGAPFQETQYFGPGTRLLVL.

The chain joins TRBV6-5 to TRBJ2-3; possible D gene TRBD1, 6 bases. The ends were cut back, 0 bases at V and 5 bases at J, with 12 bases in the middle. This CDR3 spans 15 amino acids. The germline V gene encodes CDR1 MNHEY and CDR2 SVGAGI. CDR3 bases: TGTGCCAGCAGTTACTCGGCAGGGGTGGGAGATACGCAGTATTTT. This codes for CASSYSAGVGDTQYF.

CDR3 nucleotides: TGTGCCAGCAGCCAATTGGGCAGCAGCTCCTACGAGCAGTACTTC. Protein sequence: CASSQLGSSSYEQYF. The chain has TRBV4-2 and TRBJ2-7; no firm D call. In germline, CDR1 is LGHNA, CDR2 YNFKEQ. The CDR3 covers 15 residues. V lost 2 bases, J lost 0 bases, and 11 bases lay in between.

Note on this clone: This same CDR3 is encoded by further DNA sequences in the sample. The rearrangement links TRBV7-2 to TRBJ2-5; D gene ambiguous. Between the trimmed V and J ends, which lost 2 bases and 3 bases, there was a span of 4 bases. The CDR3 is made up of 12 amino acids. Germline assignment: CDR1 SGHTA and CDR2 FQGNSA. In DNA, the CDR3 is TGTGCCAGCAGCTTATTAGAAGAGACCCAGTACTTC. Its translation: CASSLLEETQYF.